These 22 T cell receptor beta chains came from one sample sequenced in a study of human T cells and chemical hapten exposure. TCRdb used MiXCR to reprocess the RACE reads, holding one entry per CDR3 protein. The profile covers some 83,000 distinct CDR3 sequences, with roughly 10% appearing a single time and around 4.5% taken by the ten largest. The time point here: patch test 1, 2 weeks after DPC sensitization. Stated treatment: therapeutic diphenylcyclopropenone sensitization with weekly scalp DPC. The input for sequencing was whole blood, taken in connection with sensitization to the hapten diphenylcyclopropenone (DPC). Receptor source: a woman in her forties or fifties with alopecia areata. Some clones in this sample may be carry-over from other donors' samples.

This clonotype came up a few times. This chain joins TRBV3-1 and TRBJ1-2; D gene unclear. The CDR3 contains 16 residues. Germline CDR1 LGHDT, CDR2 YNNKEL (reference sequence). V was trimmed by 4 bases and J by 4 bases, leaving 19 bases between them. CDR3 in DNA: TGTGCCAGCAGCCTCTCCCCACCACCTGAGGGCTATGGCTACACCTTC. This codes for CASSLSPPPEGYGYTF.

The chain is built from TRBV7-2 and TRBJ2-7; D call uncertain. Per germline, CDR1 SGHTA and CDR2 FQGNSA. The CDR3 is 13 residues long. Trimming took off 1 base at V and 7 bases at J, with 11 bases between the two ends. CDR3 amino acids: CASSLGNLGEQYF. For the CDR3, the DNA is TGTGCCAGCAGCTTAGGCAACCTCGGTGAGCAGTACTTC. Supplemented by reference TRBV7-2 and TRBJ2-7, the full variable domain reads GAGVSQSPSNKVTEKGKDVELRCDPISGHTALYWYRQSLGQGLEFLIYFQGNSAPDKSGLPSDRFSAERTGGSVSTLTIQRTQQEDSAVYLCASSLGNLGEQYFGPGTRLTVT.

Ten or more counts support this clonotype. The chain carries TRBV5-4 and TRBJ2-7; 12 bases match TRBD1. V shed 2 bases, J shed 6 bases, and the junction held 6 bases outside the gene matches. The CDR3 sequence is 15 residues long. CDR1 SGHNT and CDR2 YYREEE come from the germline V gene (reference sequence). The CDR3 sequence is CASSFRDRGLGEQYF. CDR3 nucleotides: TGTGCCAGCAGCTTTCGGGACAGGGGGCTGGGCGAGCAGTACTTC.

This clonotype has ten or more counts. The chain combines TRBV13 with TRBJ2-5; D call uncertain. The V and J ends lost 1 base and 4 bases respectively, with 10 bases between them. Germline CDR1 PRHDT, CDR2 FYEKMQ (reference sequence). The CDR3 is made up of 14 amino acids. CDR3: CASSLVRIGETQYF. The DNA of the CDR3 is TGTGCCAGCAGCTTAGTGAGAATTGGAGAGACCCAGTACTTC.

Points on this clonotype: A read error may produce the germline difference seen at one junction end. This chain uses TRBV7-2 with TRBJ2-5; perhaps D is TRBD1 or TRBD2 (5 bases each). The CDR3 has 14 amino acids. In germline, CDR1 is SGHTA, CDR2 FQGNSA. The CDR3, as DNA: TGTGCCAGCAGCTTCCGGTCCCTGGGGGAGACCCCGTACTTC. Translation gives CASSFRSLGETPYF.

This clonotype came up many times. CDR3 amino acids: CASSLTSANTGELFF. DNA for the CDR3: TGTGCCAGCAGCTTAACGAGCGCGAACACCGGGGAGCTGTTTTTT. J is TRBJ2-2 and V is TRBV7-3; unclear D gene. Germline-derived CDR1 and CDR2 are SGHTA and FQGTGA. The CDR3 loop spans 15 amino acids. V was shortened by 0 bases and J by 0 bases, with 5 bases between the two germline ends.

This clonotype was found many times. V usage is TRBV3-1 and J usage is TRBJ2-2; 15 positions agree with TRBD2. This CDR3 region has 19 residues. CDR1 LGHDT and CDR2 YNNKEL come from the germline V gene (reference sequence). Trimming cost V 2 bases and J 3 bases; bases outside gene matches: 7. DNA of the CDR3: TGTGCCAGCAGCCAACGCCGGACTAGCGGGAGGGCCTACACCGGGGAGCTGTTTTTT. It specifies CASSQRRTSGRAYTGELFF.

This sequence joins TRBV29-1 and TRBJ2-2; 10 positions agree with TRBD1. Trimming removed 4 bases from V and 3 bases from J; junction bases left unmatched: 5. This CDR3 contains 15 residues. CDR1 and CDR2 (germline): SQVTM, ANQGSEA. CDR3 amino acids: CSVGRQGAYTGELFF. CDR3 nucleotides: TGCAGCGTTGGCCGACAGGGGGCCTACACCGGGGAGCTGTTTTTT.

This clonotype was seen repeatedly, ten times or more. This chain connects TRBV20-1 to TRBJ1-5; TRBD1 agrees at 7 bases. The J segment lost 0 bases and the V segment lost 0 bases, leaving 14 bases of the junction unmatched. The CDR3 is made up of 19 amino acids. CDR1 DFQATT and CDR2 SNEGSKA come from the germline V gene (reference sequence). CDR3 protein: CSARDWTPGTDISNQPQHF. The DNA for the CDR3 is TGCAGTGCTAGAGATTGGACCCCTGGGACAGATATTAGCAATCAGCCCCAGCATTTT.

There are a few counts of this clonotype. The chain links TRBV20-1 to TRBJ2-3; 9 bases agree with TRBD2. Germline trimming cut 6 bases from V and 5 bases from J; bases unmatched to any gene: 3. Per germline, CDR1 DFQATT and CDR2 SNEGSKA (reference sequence). CDR3 length: 12 amino acids. For the CDR3, the DNA is TGCAGTGCAACGCGGGGGGGAGATACGCAGTATTTT. It specifies CSATRGGDTQYF.

The chain joins TRBV20-1 to TRBJ2-7; 7 nucleotides align to TRBD2. The CDR3 is 18 residues long. Germline V gives CDR1 DFQATT, CDR2 SNEGSKA (reference sequence). V lost 0 bases, J lost 1 base, and 15 bases stayed unmatched. CDR3 sequence: CSARDNGLYGRFSYEQYF. The CDR3 coding sequence is TGCAGTGCTAGAGATAACGGTTTATACGGGAGGTTTTCCTACGAGCAGTACTTC.

This clonotype came up many times. The V gene is TRBV29-1, the J gene TRBJ2-2, with D perhaps matching TRBD1 (5 bases). Looked up from germline, CDR1 is SQVTM and CDR2 is ANQGSEA. This CDR3 has 14 residues. Trimming stripped 4 bases from V and 3 bases from J, with 12 bases between. In nucleotides, the CDR3 is TGCAGCGTTGGAAGGGGAATTGACACCGGGGAGCTGTTTTTT. Its protein is CSVGRGIDTGELFF.

The chain is built from TRBV2 and TRBJ2-5; the D gene could be TRBD1 or TRBD2 (5 bases each). Looked up from germline, CDR1 is SNHLY and CDR2 is FYNNEI. The V gene lost 4 bases and the J gene lost 2 bases, with 8 bases spanning the gap. This CDR3 contains 13 residues. The CDR3 region has the DNA TGTGCCAGCAGTGCGGGGCCTCAAGAGACCCAGTACTTC. It is translated as CASSAGPQETQYF.

The sample holds a few counts of this clonotype. V usage is TRBV20-1 and J usage is TRBJ1-5; tentatively, D is TRBD1 (5 bases). V lost 0 bases and J 8 bases, leaving 8 bases between the germline ends. In germline, CDR1 is DFQATT, CDR2 SNEGSKA (reference sequence). The CDR3 is 12 residues long. The CDR3 protein is CSAREGGKPQHF. The CDR3 nucleotides are TGCAGTGCTAGAGAGGGGGGGAAGCCCCAGCATTTT.

V and J are TRBV7-2 and TRBJ2-3, with D uncertain. The ends were cut back, 1 base at V and 4 bases at J, with 9 bases in the middle. CDR1 and CDR2 from the germline V gene are SGHTA and FQGNSA. The CDR3 is 14 amino acids. The CDR3 DNA sequence: TGTGCCAGCAGCTTAGTGGGGATTCCAGATACGCAGTATTTT. Translating gives CASSLVGIPDTQYF.

The V gene is TRBV11-2, the J gene TRBJ1-5; TRBD1 is a possible D gene (6 bases). The CDR3 has 13 residues. From germline, CDR1 is SGHAT and CDR2 FQNNGV. V was shortened by 5 bases and J by 4 bases, with 9 bases between the two germline ends. The CDR3 DNA reads TGTGCCAGCAGCCTGACAGGAAATCAGCCCCAGCATTTT. Translating gives CASSLTGNQPQHF. Together with reference TRBV11-2 and TRBJ1-5, the CDR3 gives the full variable domain: EAGVAQSPRYKIIEKRQSVAFWCNPISGHATLYWYQQILGQGPKLLIQFQNNGVVDDSQLPKDRFSAERLKGVDSTLKIQPAKLEDSAVYLCASSLTGNQPQHFGDGTRLSIL.

The V call is TRBV5-1, the J call TRBJ2-2; D uncertain. The V end was cut by 0 bases, the J end by 4 bases, with 7 bases between. This CDR3 spans 14 amino acids. The germline gives CDR1 SGHRS, CDR2 YFSETQ. CDR3 DNA sequence: TGCGCCAGCAGCTTGGAACCAACCACCGGGGAGCTGTTTTTT. Amino acid sequence: CASSLEPTTGELFF.

The chain links TRBV7-2 to TRBJ2-1; 8 bases line up with TRBD1. Germline values: CDR1 SGHTA, CDR2 FQGNSA. The CDR3 is 17 amino acids. Trimming cost V 2 bases and J 7 bases; bases outside gene matches: 13. CDR3 loop: CASSLSLGQGALNEQFF. CDR3 nucleotide sequence: TGTGCCAGCAGCTTATCGCTGGGGCAGGGGGCACTTAATGAGCAGTTCTTC.

This clonotype was recorded at least ten times. The chain recombines TRBV14 with TRBJ1-1; the D gene is possibly TRBD1 (6 bases). CDR1 is SGHDN and CDR2 is FVKESK in the germline V gene. This CDR3 spans 15 amino acids. V lost 1 base, J lost 1 base, and 10 bases lay in between. The CDR3 DNA reads TGTGCCAGCAGCCAAGGTCGGGGGGCGAACACTGAAGCTTTCTTT. It is translated as CASSQGRGANTEAFF.

This clonotype was observed many times. The chain couples TRBV27 to TRBJ2-1; tentative D call: TRBD2 (6 bases). The V end lost 5 bases, the J end lost 0 bases, and 14 bases lay between the germline ends. The germline V gene has CDR1 MNHEY and CDR2 SMNVEV (reference sequence). The CDR3 extends over 16 amino acids. In DNA form, the CDR3 reads TGTGCCAGCAGTCAAGGGGACTTACGCTCCTACAATGAGCAGTTCTTC. This gives the protein CASSQGDLRSYNEQFF.

There are a few counts of this clonotype. The V and J genes are TRBV12-3 or TRBV12-4 and TRBJ1-5; D not certain. V was trimmed by 8 bases and J by 6 bases, leaving 11 bases between them. The CDR3 is 12 residues long. The CDR3 bases are TGTGCCAGCCAGTCCCTGGGTCAGCCCCAGCATTTT. Encoded protein: CASQSLGQPQHF.

The V call is TRBV4-3, the J call TRBJ1-2, with D unresolved. The V end lost 0 bases, the J end lost 4 bases, and 15 bases lay between the germline ends. Germline V lookup: CDR1 LGHNA, CDR2 YSLEER. This CDR3 region has 16 residues. CDR3 DNA: TGCGCCAGCAGCCAAGATAGGTCTGGTGCGGTCTATGGCTACACCTTC. This codes for CASSQDRSGAVYGYTF.